This is a list of T cell receptor beta chains from one sample in a study of OX40 agonist ivuxolimab in advanced cancers. Produced via immunoSEQ multiplex PCR; TCRdb's table is partial and in-frame only. This table has about 130,000 clones, around 92% appearing once. Specimen: CD4+ or CD8+ T cells sorted from blood, collected in a trial of the OX40 agonist ivuxolimab. These receptors were taken from an adult with an advanced solid tumor such as melanoma, head and neck, liver or kidney cancer. Each CDR3 is given with its conserved first and last residue. Each record gives: J gene, V gene, D gene, clone size, CDR3 protein, CDR3 DNA. A D gene is named only where the DNA matches it firmly. Only some rows state a clone size, as once, few, many or a class for expanded clones.

J: TRBJ1-5; V: TRBV10-3; D: .; size: few; CDR3: CAIGVRDNQPQHF; DNA: TGTGCCATCGGAGTCAGAGACAATCAGCCCCAGCATTTT
J: TRBJ1-2; V: TRBV28; D: TRBD1; size: .; CDR3: CASSPGTGGLGGYTF; DNA: TGTGCCAGCAGCCCCGGGACAGGGGGACTAGGGGGCTACACCTTC
J: TRBJ2-5; V: TRBV28; D: TRBD2; size: .; CDR3: CASVSGDQETQYF; DNA: TGTGCCAGCGTTAGCGGGGACCAAGAGACCCAGTACTTC
J: TRBJ1-1; V: TRBV5-1; D: .; size: .; CDR3: CASSLGENTEAFF; DNA: TGCGCCAGCAGCTTGGGGGAAAACACTGAAGCTTTCTTT
J: TRBJ2-1; V: TRBV5-4; D: TRBD1; size: .; CDR3: CASSSGTGDYNEQFF; DNA: TGTGCCAGCAGCTCGGGGACAGGGGATTACAATGAGCAGTTCTTC
J: TRBJ2-7; V: TRBV11-3; D: .; size: .; CDR3: CASSLAGPSYEQYF; DNA: TGTGCCAGCAGCTTAGCGGGACCCTCATACGAGCAGTACTTC
J: TRBJ2-2; V: TRBV6-1; D: .; size: .; CDR3: CASSARTTPSGELFF; DNA: TGTGCCAGCAGTGCTAGGACTACCCCCTCCGGGGAGCTGTTTTTT
J: TRBJ2-3; V: TRBV29-1; D: TRBD2; size: .; CDR3: CSVEIGRGGRTDTQYF; DNA: TGCAGCGTTGAAATTGGCCGCGGGGGGCGCACAGATACGCAGTATTTT
J: TRBJ1-1; V: TRBV7-2; D: .; size: .; CDR3: CASSLYSTNTEAFF; DNA: TGTGCCAGCAGCTTATACAGCACGAACACTGAAGCTTTCTTT
J: TRBJ2-1; V: TRBV28; D: .; size: .; CDR3: CASRPDSNNEQFF; DNA: TGTGCCAGCAGGCCGGACAGTAACAATGAGCAGTTCTTC
J: TRBJ2-5; V: TRBV28; D: TRBD1; size: once; CDR3: CASSLRTGKETQYF; DNA: TGTGCCAGCAGTTTAAGGACAGGGAAAGAGACCCAGTACTTC
J: TRBJ2-1; V: TRBV11-3; D: .; size: .; CDR3: CASSLGETSSEQFF; DNA: TGTGCCAGCAGCTTAGGAGAGACTAGTAGTGAGCAGTTCTTC
J: TRBJ1-1; V: TRBV18; D: TRBD1; size: once; CDR3: CASSPKPPGQGTEAFF; DNA: TGTGCCAGCTCACCCAAACCCCCGGGACAGGGCACTGAAGCTTTCTTT
J: TRBJ1-1; V: TRBV27; D: .; size: .; CDR3: CASCQTGGWTEAFF; DNA: TGTGCCAGCTGTCAGACCGGTGGGTGGACTGAAGCTTTCTTT
J: TRBJ2-7; V: TRBV28; D: TRBD1; size: .; CDR3: CASSSGTGGAYEQYF; DNA: TGTGCCAGCAGTTCCGGGACAGGGGGCGCCTACGAGCAGTACTTC
J: TRBJ2-7; V: TRBV4-1; D: .; size: few; CDR3: CASSQTSRSYEQYF; DNA: TGCGCCAGCAGCCAAACCTCGAGGTCTTACGAGCAGTACTTC
J: TRBJ2-7; V: TRBV19; D: .; size: .; CDR3: CASSTGRRSYEQYF; DNA: TGTGCCAGTAGTACGGGGAGGCGCTCCTACGAGCAGTACTTC
J: TRBJ1-4; V: TRBV28; D: .; size: .; CDR3: CASSLGDQGTREKLFF; DNA: TGTGCCAGCAGTTTAGGAGATCAGGGGACGCGAGAAAAACTGTTTTTT
J: TRBJ1-6; V: TRBV19; D: .; size: .; CDR3: CASSATNSPLHF; DNA: TGTGCCAGTAGTGCAACAAATTCACCCCTCCACTTT
J: TRBJ2-1; V: TRBV27; D: TRBD1; size: .; CDR3: CASSVHRGNEQFF; DNA: TGTGCCAGCAGTGTTCACAGGGGCAATGAGCAGTTCTTC
J: TRBJ1-2; V: TRBV5-5; D: .; size: .; CDR3: CASSLNSYGYTF; DNA: TGTGCCAGCAGCTTGAACAGCTATGGCTACACCTTC
J: TRBJ1-1; V: TRBV15; D: .; size: .; CDR3: CATTRDAARTEAFF; DNA: TGTGCCACCACTCGAGACGCAGCGAGGACTGAAGCTTTCTTT
J: TRBJ1-2; V: TRBV25-1; D: .; size: .; CDR3: CASSEHTANYGYTF; DNA: TGTGCCAGCAGTGAACACACAGCCAACTATGGCTACACCTTC
J: TRBJ2-3; V: TRBV7-9; D: .; size: once; CDR3: CASSLIYGSTDTQYF; DNA: TGTGCCAGCAGCTTAATCTACGGAAGCACAGATACGCAGTATTTT
J: TRBJ2-3; V: TRBV9; D: .; size: once; CDR3: CASSPRGSTLTDTQYF; DNA: TGTGCCAGCAGCCCTCGCGGGTCCACCCTCACAGATACGCAGTATTTT
J: TRBJ1-1; V: TRBV7-2; D: .; size: .; CDR3: CASSLRFLNTEAFF; DNA: TGTGCCAGCAGCTTGAGGTTCTTGAACACTGAAGCTTTCTTT
J: TRBJ2-6; V: TRBV18; D: .; size: .; CDR3: CASSPFEVGRGGANVLTF; DNA: TGTGCCAGCTCACCGTTTGAGGTGGGCAGAGGTGGGGCCAACGTCCTGACTTTC